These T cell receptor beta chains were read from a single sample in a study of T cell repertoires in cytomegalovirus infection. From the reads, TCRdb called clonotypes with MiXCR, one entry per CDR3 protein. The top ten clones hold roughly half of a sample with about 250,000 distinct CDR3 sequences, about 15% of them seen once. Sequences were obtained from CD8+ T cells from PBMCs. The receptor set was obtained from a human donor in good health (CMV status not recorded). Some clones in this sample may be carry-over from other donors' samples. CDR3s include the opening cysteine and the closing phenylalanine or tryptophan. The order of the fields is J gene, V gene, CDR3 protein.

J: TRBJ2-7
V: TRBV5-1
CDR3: CASSLVPNYEQYF

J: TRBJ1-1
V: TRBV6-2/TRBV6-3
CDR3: CASSYQGAMGTEAFF

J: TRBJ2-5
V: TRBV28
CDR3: CASSFILAGGQETQYF

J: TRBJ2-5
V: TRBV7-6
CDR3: CASSLYPIRETQYF

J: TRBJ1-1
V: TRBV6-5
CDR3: CASSYSADFNTEAFF

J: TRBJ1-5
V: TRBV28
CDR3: CASSLEGLGSNQPQHF

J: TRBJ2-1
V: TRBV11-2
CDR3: CASSRGASEQFF

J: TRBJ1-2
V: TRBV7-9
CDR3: CASSATVYGYTF

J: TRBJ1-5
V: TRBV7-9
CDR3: CASSQLTSNQPQHF

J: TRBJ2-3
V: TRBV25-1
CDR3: CASSPGPMDTDTQYF

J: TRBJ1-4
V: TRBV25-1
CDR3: CASSERVGGEKLFF

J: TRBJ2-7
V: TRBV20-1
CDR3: CSARDNSGGRPSYEQYF

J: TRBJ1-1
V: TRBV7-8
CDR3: CASSLRQWDEAPFF

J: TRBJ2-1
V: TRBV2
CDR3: CASSEVQAYNEQFF

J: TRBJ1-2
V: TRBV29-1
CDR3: CSVDGGGGRFYGYTF

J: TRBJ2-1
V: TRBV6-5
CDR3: CASRKGQLPYNEQFF

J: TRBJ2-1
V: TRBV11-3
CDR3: CASSFLGLAGGSNEQFF

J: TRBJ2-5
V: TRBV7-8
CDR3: CASSLGSGRETQYF

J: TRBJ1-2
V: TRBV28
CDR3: CASSSPWTYRDYGYTF

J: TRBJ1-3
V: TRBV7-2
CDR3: CASSLRGAISSGNTIYF

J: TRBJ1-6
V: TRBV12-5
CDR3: CASGFPGGNSPLHF

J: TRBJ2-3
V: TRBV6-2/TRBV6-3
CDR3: CASSYLGAALGTDTQYF

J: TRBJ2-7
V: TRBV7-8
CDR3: CASSFRTGGSEQYF

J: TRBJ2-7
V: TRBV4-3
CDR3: CASSRGQEAYEQYF

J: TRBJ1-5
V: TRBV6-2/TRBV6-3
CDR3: CASSYSGRHQPQHF

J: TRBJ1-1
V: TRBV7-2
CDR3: CASSPFKGNTEAFF

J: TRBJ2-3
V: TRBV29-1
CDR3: CSVEFGQPTTDTQYF

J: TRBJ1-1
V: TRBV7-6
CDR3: CASAIAGGDTEAFF

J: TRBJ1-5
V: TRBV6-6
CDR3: CASSYPIGRGENQPQHF

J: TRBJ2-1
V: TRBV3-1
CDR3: CASSDDYPGGYNEQFF

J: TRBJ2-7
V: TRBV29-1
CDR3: CSALGGAEQYF

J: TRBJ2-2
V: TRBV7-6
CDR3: CASSFSETANREELFF

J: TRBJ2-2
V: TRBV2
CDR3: CASSDPREGVPGELFF

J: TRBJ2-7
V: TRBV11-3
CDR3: CASGTGTSYEQYF

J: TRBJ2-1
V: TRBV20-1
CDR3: CSASRGVTDEQFF

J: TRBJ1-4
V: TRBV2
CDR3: CASSATVNEKLFF

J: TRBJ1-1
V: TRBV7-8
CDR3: CASSSLDRVGVNTEAFF

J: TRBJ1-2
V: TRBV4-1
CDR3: CASSQEVATTYGYTF

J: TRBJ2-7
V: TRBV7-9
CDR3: CASSADEGREQYF

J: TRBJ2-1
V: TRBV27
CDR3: CASSPGRQGVYNEQFF

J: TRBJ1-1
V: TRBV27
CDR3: CASSPGSMNTEAFF

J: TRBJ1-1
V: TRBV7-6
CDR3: CASSHEIAGEAFF

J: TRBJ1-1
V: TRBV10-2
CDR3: CASLQGTTEAFF

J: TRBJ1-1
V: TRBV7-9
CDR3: CASSLPSGNTEAFF

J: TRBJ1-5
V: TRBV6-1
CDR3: CASSEWAGSGNQPQHF

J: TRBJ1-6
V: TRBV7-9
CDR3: CASSAGNSPLHF

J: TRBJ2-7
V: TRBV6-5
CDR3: CASSYSTSRPDYEQYF

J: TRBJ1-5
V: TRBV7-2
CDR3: CASSLDAGLVNQPQHF